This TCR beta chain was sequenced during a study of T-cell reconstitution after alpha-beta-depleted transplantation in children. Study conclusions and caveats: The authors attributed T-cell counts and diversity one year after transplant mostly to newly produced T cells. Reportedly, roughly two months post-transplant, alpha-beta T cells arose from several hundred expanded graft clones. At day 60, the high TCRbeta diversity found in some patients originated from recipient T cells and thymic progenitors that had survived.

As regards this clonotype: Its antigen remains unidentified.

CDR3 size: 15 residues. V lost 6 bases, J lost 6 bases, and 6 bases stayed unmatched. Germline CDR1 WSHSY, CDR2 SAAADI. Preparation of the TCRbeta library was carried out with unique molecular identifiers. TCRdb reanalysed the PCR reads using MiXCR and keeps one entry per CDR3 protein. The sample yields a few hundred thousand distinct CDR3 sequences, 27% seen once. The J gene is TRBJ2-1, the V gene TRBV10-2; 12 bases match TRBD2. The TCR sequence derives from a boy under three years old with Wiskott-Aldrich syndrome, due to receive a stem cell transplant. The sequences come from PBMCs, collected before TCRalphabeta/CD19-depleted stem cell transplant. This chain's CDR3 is CASSSSGRVINEQFF. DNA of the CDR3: TGCGCCAGCAGCTCTAGCGGGAGGGTCATCAATGAGCAGTTCTTC.